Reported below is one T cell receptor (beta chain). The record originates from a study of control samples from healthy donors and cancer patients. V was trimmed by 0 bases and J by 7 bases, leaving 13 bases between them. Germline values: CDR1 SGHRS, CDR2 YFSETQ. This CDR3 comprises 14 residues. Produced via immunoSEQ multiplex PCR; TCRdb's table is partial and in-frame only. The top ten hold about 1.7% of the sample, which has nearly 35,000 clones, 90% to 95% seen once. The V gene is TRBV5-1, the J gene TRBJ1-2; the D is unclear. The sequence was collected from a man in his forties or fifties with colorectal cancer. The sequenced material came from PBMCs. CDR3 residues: CASSLVFASGGYTF. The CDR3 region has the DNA TGCGCCAGCAGCTTGGTATTTGCCAGTGGTGGCTACACCTTC.